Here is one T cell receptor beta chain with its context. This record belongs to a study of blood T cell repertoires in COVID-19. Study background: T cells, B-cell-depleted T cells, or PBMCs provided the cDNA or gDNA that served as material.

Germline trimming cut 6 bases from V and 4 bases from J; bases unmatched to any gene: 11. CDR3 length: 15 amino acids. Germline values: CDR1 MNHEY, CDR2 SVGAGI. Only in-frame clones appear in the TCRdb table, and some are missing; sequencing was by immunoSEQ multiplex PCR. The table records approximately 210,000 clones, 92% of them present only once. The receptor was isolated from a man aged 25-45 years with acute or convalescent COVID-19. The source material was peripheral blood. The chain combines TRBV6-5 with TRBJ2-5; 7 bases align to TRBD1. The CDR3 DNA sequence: TGTGCCAGCAGCTCAACAGGGGCGGGTGGAGAGACCCAGTACTTC. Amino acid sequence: CASSSTGAGGETQYF.